Listed below are T cell receptor beta chains from one sample, sequenced in a study of cytomegalovirus exposure and HLA in healthy donors. The table came from immunoSEQ multiplex PCR; TCRdb's copy has only in-frame clones and leaves some out. The repertoire holds some 210,000 clones, with 83% as singletons. Sample: PBMCs. The receptors derive from a woman between 18 and 30 years old in good health and CMV-seronegative. The CDR3 runs from the conserved cysteine through the conserved F or W. A D gene is named only where the DNA matches it firmly. The listing skips clone size in some rows; elsewhere it reads once, few, many or a size class.

j_call,d_call,cdr3_length,clone_size,v_call,cdr3_aa,cdr3_nt
TRBJ2-1,NA,14,NA,TRBV5-1,CASSAGQSYNEQFF,TGCGCCAGCAGCGCCGGACAGTCCTACAATGAGCAGTTCTTC
TRBJ2-7,NA,14,NA,TRBV5-1,CASSLEVSSHEQYF,TGCGCCAGCAGCTTGGAAGTAAGTTCCCACGAGCAGTACTTC
TRBJ1-6,TRBD1,17,NA,TRBV15,CATSRGYRGQGGSPLHF,TGTGCCACCAGCAGAGGATACAGGGGGCAAGGCGGTTCACCCCTCCACTTT
TRBJ2-1,TRBD2,17,NA,TRBV9,CASSPGGGGARSNEQFF,TGTGCCAGCAGCCCAGGAGGCGGGGGGGCCAGGAGCAATGAGCAGTTCTTC
TRBJ2-1,NA,12,NA,TRBV30,CAWSTTVGEQFF,TGTGCCTGGAGCACAACCGTAGGTGAGCAGTTCTTC
TRBJ2-6,NA,14,NA,TRBV30,CAWSEGSGANVLTF,TGTGCCTGGAGTGAGGGCTCTGGGGCCAACGTCCTGACTTTC
TRBJ1-4,NA,14,NA,TRBV30,CAWSHGNTNEKLFF,TGTGCCTGGAGTCATGGCAATACTAATGAAAAACTGTTTTTT
TRBJ1-4,NA,13,NA,TRBV30,CAWSVGGGEKLFF,TGTGCCTGGAGTGTTGGAGGTGGCGAAAAACTGTTTTTT
TRBJ2-5,TRBD1,13,NA,TRBV7-8,CASSSDRGETQYF,TGTGCCAGCAGCTCTGACAGGGGAGAGACCCAGTACTTC
TRBJ1-1,NA,13,NA,TRBV9,CASKRFKDTEAFF,TGTGCCAGCAAAAGGTTCAAGGACACTGAAGCTTTCTTT
TRBJ2-7,NA,13,NA,TRBV7-9,CASSLPGVHEQYF,TGTGCCAGCAGCTTACCTGGGGTCCACGAGCAGTACTTC
TRBJ1-5,NA,13,NA,TRBV2,CASRQGGGQPQHF,TGTGCCAGCAGGCAAGGAGGCGGACAGCCCCAGCATTTT
TRBJ1-1,NA,15,NA,TRBV5-1,CASSLRTASNTEAFF,TGCGCCAGCAGCTTAAGGACAGCCTCGAACACTGAAGCTTTCTTT
TRBJ2-1,TRBD1,16,NA,TRBV28,CASSFSGTGAHNEQFF,TGTGCCAGCAGTTTCTCCGGGACAGGGGCCCACAATGAGCAGTTCTTC
TRBJ1-3,NA,16,NA,TRBV6-5,CASSYSRARTGNTIYF,TGTGCCAGCAGTTACTCTCGAGCGAGGACGGGAAACACCATATATTTT
TRBJ1-5,NA,15,NA,TRBV2,CASSVDGDSNQPQHF,TGTGCCAGCAGTGTGGACGGTGATAGCAATCAGCCCCAGCATTTT
TRBJ2-3,NA,11,NA,TRBV2,CASSEEDTQYF,TGTGCCAGCAGTGAAGAGGATACGCAGTATTTT
TRBJ1-4,TRBD1,15,once,TRBV27,CASSPRDRANMKLFF,TGTGCCAGCAGTCCCCGGGACAGGGCGAATATGAAACTGTTTTTT
TRBJ1-4,TRBD1,15,NA,TRBV18,CASSQTQGYREKLFF,TGTGCCAGCTCGCAAACACAGGGGTATCGGGAAAAACTGTTTTTT
TRBJ2-7,TRBD2,14,few,TRBV7-3,CASSLGLAAYEQYF,TGTGCCAGCAGCTTGGGACTAGCGGCCTACGAGCAGTACTTC
TRBJ2-1,TRBD2,16,NA,TRBV7-2,CASSLTSGGRVDEQFF,TGTGCCAGCAGCTTAACTAGCGGGGGGAGGGTAGATGAGCAGTTCTTC
TRBJ1-1,NA,14,NA,TRBV7-3,CASSSLPGDTEAFF,TGTGCCAGCAGCTCCCTCCCTGGGGACACTGAAGCTTTCTTT
TRBJ1-2,TRBD1,15,NA,TRBV30,CAWTLAQGDLYGYTF,TGTGCCTGGACTTTAGCACAGGGGGACTTGTATGGCTACACCTTC
TRBJ1-6,NA,15,once,TRBV6-4,CASSDSAAPNSPLHF,TGTGCCAGCAGTGACTCGGCGGCCCCTAATTCACCCCTCCACTTT
TRBJ2-2,NA,15,NA,TRBV7-6,CASSLGTGFGGELFF,TGTGCCAGCAGCTTAGGGACGGGGTTTGGCGGGGAGCTGTTTTTT
TRBJ1-1,NA,12,NA,TRBV7-8,CASSPRLGEAFF,TGTGCCAGCAGCCCGAGACTAGGGGAAGCTTTCTTT
TRBJ1-4,NA,13,once,TRBV7-9,CASSSQVGEKLFF,TGTGCCAGCAGCTCACAGGTCGGTGAAAAACTGTTTTTT